Listed below are T cell receptor beta chains from one sample, sequenced in a study of T-cell memory formation after mild COVID-19. MiXCR, applied by TCRdb to the 5' RACE reads, yields one record per CDR3 protein. The sample has approximately 400,000 distinct CDR3 sequences, 20% to 25% seen once. The sequenced material came from PBMCs or a T cell subset sorted from them (not recorded which). Receptors originate from an adult woman who had mild COVID-19 (a few samples of this study predate the infection). Cell type and time point are not known. Each CDR3 is given with its conserved first and last residue. Each record gives: V gene, D gene, clone size, J gene, CDR3 DNA, CDR3 protein. The D gene is left open where the match is weak. A row's size may be missing; if present it is once, few, many or a size class.

V gene: TRBV6-2/TRBV6-3; D gene: .; clone size: few; J gene: TRBJ2-2; CDR3 DNA: TGTGCCAGCAGCCCCAGTAGAACAGGGACGAGCACCGGGGAGCTGTTTTTT; CDR3 protein: CASSPSRTGTSTGELFF
V gene: TRBV28; D gene: .; clone size: .; J gene: TRBJ2-2; CDR3 DNA: TGTGCCAGCAGTTTGTCGTTGCGGGTAGTCACCGGGGAGCTGTTTTTT; CDR3 protein: CASSLSLRVVTGELFF
V gene: TRBV24-1; D gene: TRBD1; clone size: .; J gene: TRBJ2-2; CDR3 DNA: TGTGCCACCAGCGGGGGGGCCCGGGACAGGGGGAGAGGAACCGGGGAGCTGTTTTTT; CDR3 protein: CATSGGARDRGRGTGELFF
V gene: TRBV12-3/TRBV12-4; D gene: .; clone size: few; J gene: TRBJ2-1; CDR3 DNA: TGTGCCCCCCCGGGGGAATACAATGAGCAGTTCTTC; CDR3 protein: CAPPGEYNEQFF
V gene: TRBV15; D gene: TRBD2; clone size: .; J gene: TRBJ2-5; CDR3 DNA: TGTGCCACCAGCAGCAGCCCGGGAGGAGAGACCCAGTACTTC; CDR3 protein: CATSSSPGGETQYF
V gene: TRBV15; D gene: .; clone size: .; J gene: TRBJ2-1; CDR3 DNA: TGTGCCACCAGCAGAGATTGGGACTACAATGAGCAGTTCTTC; CDR3 protein: CATSRDWDYNEQFF
V gene: TRBV5-1; D gene: .; clone size: .; J gene: TRBJ1-4; CDR3 DNA: TGCGCCAGCAGCTTGGCTTCGGGTACTAATGAAAAACTGTTTTTT; CDR3 protein: CASSLASGTNEKLFF
V gene: TRBV24-1; D gene: .; clone size: few; J gene: TRBJ2-5; CDR3 DNA: TGTGCCACCAGTGATGCTGGCACGGAGACCCAGTACTTC; CDR3 protein: CATSDAGTETQYF
V gene: TRBV7-9; D gene: TRBD1; clone size: .; J gene: TRBJ2-1; CDR3 DNA: TGTGCCAGCAGCAATCCGGGACAGATCAATGAGCAGTTCTTC; CDR3 protein: CASSNPGQINEQFF
V gene: TRBV7-8; D gene: TRBD2; clone size: few; J gene: TRBJ2-2; CDR3 DNA: TGTGCCAGCAGCTTCCTCGCCGGGGGGAGTGGGGAGCTGTTTTTT; CDR3 protein: CASSFLAGGSGELFF
V gene: TRBV6-5; D gene: .; clone size: .; J gene: TRBJ2-2; CDR3 DNA: TGTGCCAGCAGTTACGCGTCCAGAGGAGCCGGGGAGCTGTTTTTT; CDR3 protein: CASSYASRGAGELFF
V gene: TRBV20-1; D gene: .; clone size: few; J gene: TRBJ1-1; CDR3 DNA: TGCAGTGCTAAGCACCGCGGGCCAACAGATGAAGCTTTCTTT; CDR3 protein: CSAKHRGPTDEAFF
V gene: TRBV19; D gene: .; clone size: .; J gene: TRBJ2-4; CDR3 DNA: TGTGCCAGTAGTGTCCCCAGCCTAGCCAAAAACATTCAGTACTTC; CDR3 protein: CASSVPSLAKNIQYF
V gene: TRBV11-2; D gene: TRBD2; clone size: few; J gene: TRBJ2-1; CDR3 DNA: TGTGCCAGCAGCTTTGATCCGGGACTAGCTTACAATGAGCAGTTCTTC; CDR3 protein: CASSFDPGLAYNEQFF
V gene: TRBV12-3/TRBV12-4; D gene: .; clone size: .; J gene: TRBJ2-1; CDR3 DNA: TGTGCCAGCAGTTTGGGGACGGGGCCGAGGGAGCAGTTCTTC; CDR3 protein: CASSLGTGPREQFF
V gene: TRBV7-3; D gene: .; clone size: .; J gene: TRBJ2-1; CDR3 DNA: TGTGCCAGCAGCTTAGGAATAACAGGAAACAATGAGCAGTTCTTC; CDR3 protein: CASSLGITGNNEQFF
V gene: TRBV6-6; D gene: .; clone size: few; J gene: TRBJ2-3; CDR3 DNA: TGTGCCAGCAGTTACTACGGGAGCACAGATACGCAGTATTTT; CDR3 protein: CASSYYGSTDTQYF
V gene: TRBV19; D gene: TRBD1; clone size: few; J gene: TRBJ1-5; CDR3 DNA: TGTGCCAGTAGTAGCGCCGGGACAGGGGGCAATCAGCCCCAGCATTTT; CDR3 protein: CASSSAGTGGNQPQHF
V gene: TRBV12-3/TRBV12-4; D gene: TRBD1; clone size: many; J gene: TRBJ1-6; CDR3 DNA: TGTGCCAGCAGTTTGTTGGACAGGGATAATTCACCCCTCCACTTT; CDR3 protein: CASSLLDRDNSPLHF
V gene: TRBV7-3; D gene: TRBD2; clone size: .; J gene: TRBJ2-4; CDR3 DNA: TGTGCCAGCAGCTTGGGCGGGGGTGGTGCCAAAAACATTCAGTACTTC; CDR3 protein: CASSLGGGGAKNIQYF
V gene: TRBV29-1; D gene: .; clone size: .; J gene: TRBJ2-7; CDR3 DNA: TGCAGCGTTGGGGCAAGTCGAGCCTACGAGCAGTACTTC; CDR3 protein: CSVGASRAYEQYF
V gene: TRBV10-3; D gene: .; clone size: .; J gene: TRBJ1-1; CDR3 DNA: TGTGCCATCAGTGAGGGTCGGGACACTGAAGCTTTCTTT; CDR3 protein: CAISEGRDTEAFF
V gene: TRBV5-1; D gene: .; clone size: .; J gene: TRBJ2-1; CDR3 DNA: TGCGCCAGCAGCTTGGGCAGGGAACCCTACAATGAGCAGTTCTTC; CDR3 protein: CASSLGREPYNEQFF
V gene: TRBV7-2; D gene: TRBD2; clone size: .; J gene: TRBJ2-7; CDR3 DNA: TGTGCCAGCAGCCCTAGCGGTACCTCCTACGAGCAGTACTTC; CDR3 protein: CASSPSGTSYEQYF
V gene: TRBV3-1; D gene: .; clone size: .; J gene: TRBJ2-7; CDR3 DNA: TGTGCCAGCAGCCAAGAGCAAACCTACGAGCAGTACTTC; CDR3 protein: CASSQEQTYEQYF
V gene: TRBV5-4; D gene: .; clone size: .; J gene: TRBJ2-5; CDR3 DNA: TGTGCCAGCAGACCCAACAGGGTCCAAGAGACCCAGTACTTC; CDR3 protein: CASRPNRVQETQYF
V gene: TRBV12-3/TRBV12-4; D gene: .; clone size: many; J gene: TRBJ2-7; CDR3 DNA: TGTGCCAGCAGTCCGGGGGTTAGCTCCTACGAGCAGTACTTC; CDR3 protein: CASSPGVSSYEQYF
V gene: TRBV5-1; D gene: TRBD1; clone size: few; J gene: TRBJ1-2; CDR3 DNA: TGCGCCAGCAGCCCGGGACAGGGAGAGGGCTACACCTTC; CDR3 protein: CASSPGQGEGYTF
V gene: TRBV7-2; D gene: .; clone size: .; J gene: TRBJ2-1; CDR3 DNA: TGTGCCAGCAGCTTAGTCCCAGGGATAGCGGCGATCCTCAATGAGCAGTTCTTC; CDR3 protein: CASSLVPGIAAILNEQFF
V gene: TRBV12-3/TRBV12-4; D gene: .; clone size: .; J gene: TRBJ1-2; CDR3 DNA: TGTGCCAGCAGCCTCTTCGGAGGGAACTATGGCTACACCTTC; CDR3 protein: CASSLFGGNYGYTF
V gene: TRBV6-5; D gene: .; clone size: few; J gene: TRBJ1-6; CDR3 DNA: TGTGCCAGCAGTTACGATGGGGGGGGAACTAATTCACCCCTCCACTTT; CDR3 protein: CASSYDGGGTNSPLHF
V gene: TRBV5-5; D gene: .; clone size: .; J gene: TRBJ1-1; CDR3 DNA: TGTGCCAGCAGCGAACACCGGGAGGCTGAAGCTTTCTTT; CDR3 protein: CASSEHREAEAFF
V gene: TRBV5-5; D gene: .; clone size: .; J gene: TRBJ2-7; CDR3 DNA: TGTGCCAGCAGCTTGTTATCTGGGGACAACGAGCAGTACTTC; CDR3 protein: CASSLLSGDNEQYF
V gene: TRBV5-1; D gene: .; clone size: .; J gene: TRBJ1-2; CDR3 DNA: TGCGCCAGCAGCTTGGCAGGATCTCCTAGCTATGGCTACACCTTC; CDR3 protein: CASSLAGSPSYGYTF
V gene: TRBV7-3; D gene: .; clone size: .; J gene: TRBJ1-5; CDR3 DNA: TGTGCCAGCAGGGCCGACCTCGGAGGAAGCAATCAGCCCCAGCATTTT; CDR3 protein: CASRADLGGSNQPQHF